The clone carrying this TCR beta chain was observed a handful of times. Its antigen is not known. This record belongs to a study of beta chain features in type 1 diabetes. In the study overall: Age, gender, cell numbers and subset yield matched between patients and controls.

The whole isolated RNA underwent reverse transcription, so sequencing captured expressed TCRB transcripts. Produced via immunoSEQ multiplex PCR; TCRdb's table is partial and in-frame only. The sample lists about 140,000 clones; about 7.1% were seen once. Study findings and constraints: The study found that naive, central memory and Treg TCRB repertoires appeared more similar in patients than in healthy donors. A possible short-template PCR bias applies equally to patients and controls.

A sort by CD45RO/CCR7/CD25/CD127/CD95/CD27 yielded CD4+ naive, central memory, regulatory and stem cell-like memory cells. CDR1 is SQVTM and CDR2 is ANQGSEA in the germline V gene. Unmatched junction bases numbered 6, after V lost 6 bases and J lost 2 bases. This CDR3 spans 13 amino acids. The sample comprised central memory CD4+ T cells from blood. This TCR was recovered from a woman in her 30s in good health. The rearrangement links TRBV29-1 to TRBJ2-5, with 7 bases matching TRBD1. The CDR3 region has the DNA TGCAGCGTGGCCGGGACAGAACAAGAGACCCAGTACTTC. This gives the protein CSVAGTEQETQYF. Full variable domain (remainder filled in from reference TRBV29-1 and TRBJ2-5): SAVISQKPSRDICQRGTSLTIQCQVDSQVTMMFWYRQQPGQSLTLIATANQGSEATYESGFVIDKFPISRPNLTFSTLTVSNMSPEDSSIYLCSVAGTEQETQYFGPGTRLLVL.